This T cell receptor beta chain originates from a study of blood T cell repertoires in COVID-19. Study-wide context: The study drew acute and convalescent COVID-19 samples from the United States, Italy and Spain. Nucleic acid was either cDNA or gDNA, and it came from T cells, B-cell-depleted T cells, or PBMCs.

CDR3 length equals 15 residues. V was clipped by 5 bases and J by 2 bases; unmatched bases: 5. From germline, CDR1 is MDHEN and CDR2 SYDVKM. In the study's own analysis: The authors estimated nucleated cell counts from reference gene primer amplification. Clones were read by immunoSEQ multiplex PCR, and TCRdb kept only the in-frame ones, dropping some. Clone size and the V and J calls come from that table; the DNA yielded D and trimming. Of roughly 75,000 clones in the sample, more than 75% are singletons; the top ten hold roughly 0.83%. Material for sequencing was peripheral blood. J is TRBJ2-5 and V is TRBV28, with TRBD2 identical over 10 bases. This receptor was identified in a woman in her 70s with acute or convalescent COVID-19. The CDR3 loop is CASSGASGRQETQYF. CDR3 sequence (DNA): TGTGCCAGCAGTGGGGCTAGCGGGAGACAAGAGACCCAGTACTTC.